This TCR beta chain was captured in a study of glioma-infiltrating T cells. Amplification of TCR alpha and beta CDR3 regions from RNA used iRepertoire nested multiplex PCR. TCRdb used MiXCR to reprocess the multiplex PCR reads, holding one entry per CDR3 protein. The table has roughly 200,000 distinct CDR3 sequences, approximately 30% seen once. This clonotype came up many times. Its target is not known. Study outcomes and limitations: Only very few CDR3 sequences appeared in both tissue and blood.

The length of the CDR3 is 10 residues. Germline values: CDR1 DFQATT, CDR2 SNEGSKA (reference sequence). Trimming took 3 bases from V and 4 from J, leaving 2 bases between them. This sequence joins TRBV20-1 and TRBJ2-3; D uncertain. This clonotype was obtained from a human donor with low-grade glioma or glioblastoma, undergoing nonglioma brain surgery, or in good health (not recorded which). The sequencing sample was made of glioma tissue, nonneoplastic brain tissue, or PBMCs (not recorded which). The CDR3 reads CSASADTQYF. The CDR3 bases are TGCAGTGCTAGCGCAGATACGCAGTATTTT.